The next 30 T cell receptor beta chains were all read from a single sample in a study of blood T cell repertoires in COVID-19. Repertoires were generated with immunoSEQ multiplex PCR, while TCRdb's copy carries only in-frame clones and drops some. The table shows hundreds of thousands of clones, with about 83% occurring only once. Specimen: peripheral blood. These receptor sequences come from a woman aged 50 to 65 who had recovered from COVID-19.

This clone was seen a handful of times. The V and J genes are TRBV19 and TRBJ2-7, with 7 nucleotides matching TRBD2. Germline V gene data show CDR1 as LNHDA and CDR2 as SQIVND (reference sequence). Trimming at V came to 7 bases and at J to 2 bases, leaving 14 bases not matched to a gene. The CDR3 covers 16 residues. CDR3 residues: CASNRNRDYYTYEQYF. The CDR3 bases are TGTGCCAGTAATCGAAACCGGGACTATTATACCTACGAGCAGTACTTC.

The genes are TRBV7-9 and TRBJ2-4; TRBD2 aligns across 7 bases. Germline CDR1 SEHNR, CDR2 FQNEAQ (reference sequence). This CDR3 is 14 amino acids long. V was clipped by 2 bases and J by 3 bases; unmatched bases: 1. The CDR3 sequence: CASSLLADKNIQYF. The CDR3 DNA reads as TGTGCCAGCAGCTTACTAGCGGACAAAAACATTCAGTACTTC.

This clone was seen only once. CDR3 sequence reads: CATSRDTVQETQYF. For the CDR3, the DNA is TGTGCCACCAGCAGAGATACAGTTCAAGAGACCCAGTACTTC. The chain uses TRBV15 and TRBJ2-5; no definite D call. The CDR3 has 14 residues. V shed 0 bases and J shed 2 bases, with 7 bases lying between them. Germline CDR1 is LNHNV and CDR2 is YYDKDF (reference sequence).

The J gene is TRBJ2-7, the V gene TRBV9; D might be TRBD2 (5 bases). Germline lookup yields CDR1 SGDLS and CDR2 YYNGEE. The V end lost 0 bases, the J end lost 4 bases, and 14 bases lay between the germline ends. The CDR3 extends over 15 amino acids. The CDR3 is CASSVGVGSVYEQYF. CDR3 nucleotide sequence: TGTGCCAGCAGCGTAGGGGTGGGGAGCGTGTACGAGCAGTACTTC.

The DNA of the CDR3 is TGTGCCAGCAGCTTCGGAGGGATGAGGTACGAGCAGTACTTC. This gives the protein CASSFGGMRYEQYF. V gene TRBV7-2 combines with J gene TRBJ2-7, with a weak D call TRBD2 (6 bases). This CDR3 has 14 residues. Germline CDR1 and CDR2: SGHTA and FQGNSA. The V end lost 3 bases, the J end lost 4 bases, and 13 bases lay between the germline ends.

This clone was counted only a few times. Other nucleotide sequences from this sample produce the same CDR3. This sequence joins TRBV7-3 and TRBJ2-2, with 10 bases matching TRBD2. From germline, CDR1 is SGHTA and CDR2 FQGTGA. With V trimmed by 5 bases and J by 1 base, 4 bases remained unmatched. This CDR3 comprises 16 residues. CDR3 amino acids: CASSRRLAGNTGELFF. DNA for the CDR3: TGTGCCAGCAGCCGAAGACTAGCGGGGAACACCGGGGAGCTGTTTTTT.

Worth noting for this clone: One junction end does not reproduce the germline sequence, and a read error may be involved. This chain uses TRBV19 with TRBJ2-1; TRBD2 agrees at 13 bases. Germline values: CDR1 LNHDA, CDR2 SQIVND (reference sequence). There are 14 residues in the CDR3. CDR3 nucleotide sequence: TGTGTCAGTAGAGGACTAGCGGGAGACAATGAGCAGTTCTTC. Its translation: CVSRGLAGDNEQFF. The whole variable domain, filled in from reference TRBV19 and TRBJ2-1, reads DGGITQSPKYLFRKEGQNVTLSCEQNLNHDAMYWYRQDPGQGLRLIYYSQIVNDFQKGDIAEGYSVSREKKESFPLTVTSAQKNPTAFYLCVSRGLAGDNEQFFGPGTRLTVL.

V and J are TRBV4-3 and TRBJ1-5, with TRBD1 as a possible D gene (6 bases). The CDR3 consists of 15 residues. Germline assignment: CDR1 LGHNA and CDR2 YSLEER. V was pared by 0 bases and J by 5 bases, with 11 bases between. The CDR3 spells CASSQDGRGYQPQHF. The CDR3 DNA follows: TGCGCCAGCAGCCAAGATGGTAGGGGGTATCAGCCCCAGCATTTT.

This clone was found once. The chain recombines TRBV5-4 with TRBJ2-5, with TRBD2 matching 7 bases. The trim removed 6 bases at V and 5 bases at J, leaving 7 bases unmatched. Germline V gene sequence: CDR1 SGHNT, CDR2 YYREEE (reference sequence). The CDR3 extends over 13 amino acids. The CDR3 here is CASKGGAVETQYF. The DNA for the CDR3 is TGTGCCAGCAAGGGAGGGGCGGTTGAGACCCAGTACTTC.

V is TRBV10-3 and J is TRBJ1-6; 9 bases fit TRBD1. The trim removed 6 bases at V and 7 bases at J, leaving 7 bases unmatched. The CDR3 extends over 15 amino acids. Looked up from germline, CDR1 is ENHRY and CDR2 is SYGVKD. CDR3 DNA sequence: TGTGCCATCAGGGGAACAGGGGGCGGAAATTCACCCCTCCACTTT. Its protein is CAIRGTGGGNSPLHF.

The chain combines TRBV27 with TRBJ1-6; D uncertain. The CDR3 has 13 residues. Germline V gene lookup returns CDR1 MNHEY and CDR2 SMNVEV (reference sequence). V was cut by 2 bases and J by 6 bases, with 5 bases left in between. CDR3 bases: TGTGCCAGCAGTTTAATAATTAATTCACCCCTCCACTTT. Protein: CASSLIINSPLHF.

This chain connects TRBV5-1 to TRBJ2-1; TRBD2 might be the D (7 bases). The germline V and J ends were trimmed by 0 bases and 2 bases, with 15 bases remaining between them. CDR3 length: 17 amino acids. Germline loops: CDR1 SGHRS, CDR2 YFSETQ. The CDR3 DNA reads TGCGCCAGCAGCTTGGCCTCCCGAGGGGGGGCCTACAATGAGCAGTTCTTC. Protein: CASSLASRGGAYNEQFF.

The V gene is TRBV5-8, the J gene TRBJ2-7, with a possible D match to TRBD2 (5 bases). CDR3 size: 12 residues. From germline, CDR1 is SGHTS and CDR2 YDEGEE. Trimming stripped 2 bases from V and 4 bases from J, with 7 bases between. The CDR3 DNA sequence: TGTGCCAGCAGCTTCGGGGATTACGAGCAGTACTTC. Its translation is CASSFGDYEQYF.

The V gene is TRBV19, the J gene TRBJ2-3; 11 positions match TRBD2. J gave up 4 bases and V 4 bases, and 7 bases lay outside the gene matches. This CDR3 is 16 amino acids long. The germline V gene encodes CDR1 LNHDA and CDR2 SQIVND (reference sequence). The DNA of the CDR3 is TGTGCCAGTAGTACCCGACTAGCGGGAAACCCAGATACGCAGTATTTT. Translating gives CASSTRLAGNPDTQYF.

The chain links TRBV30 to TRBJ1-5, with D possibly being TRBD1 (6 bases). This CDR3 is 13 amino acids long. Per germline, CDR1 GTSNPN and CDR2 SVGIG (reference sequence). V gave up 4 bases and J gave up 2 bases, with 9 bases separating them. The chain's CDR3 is CAWTGQGNQPQHF. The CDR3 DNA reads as TGTGCCTGGACGGGACAAGGCAATCAGCCCCAGCATTTT.

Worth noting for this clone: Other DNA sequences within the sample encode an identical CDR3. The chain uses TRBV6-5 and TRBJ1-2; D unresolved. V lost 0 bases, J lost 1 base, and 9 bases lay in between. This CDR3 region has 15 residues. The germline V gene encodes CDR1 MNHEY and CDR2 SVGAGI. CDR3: CASSYSAGFNYGYTF. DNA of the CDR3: TGTGCCAGCAGTTACTCGGCGGGGTTTAACTATGGCTACACCTTC.

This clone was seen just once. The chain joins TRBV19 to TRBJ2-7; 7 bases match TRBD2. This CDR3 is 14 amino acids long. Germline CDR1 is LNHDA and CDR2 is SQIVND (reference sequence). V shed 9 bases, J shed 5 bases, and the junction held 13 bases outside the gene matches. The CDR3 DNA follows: TGTGCCAGCAGGGAGCGGGGATCCTCGGACGAGCAGTACTTC. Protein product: CASRERGSSDEQYF.

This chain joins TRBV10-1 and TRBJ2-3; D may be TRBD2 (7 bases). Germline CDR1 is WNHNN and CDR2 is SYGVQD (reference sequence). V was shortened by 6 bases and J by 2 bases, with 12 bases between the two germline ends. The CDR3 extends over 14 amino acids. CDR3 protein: CASRGGGPTDTQYF. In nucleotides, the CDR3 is TGCGCCAGCAGAGGGGGAGGGCCCACAGATACGCAGTATTTT.

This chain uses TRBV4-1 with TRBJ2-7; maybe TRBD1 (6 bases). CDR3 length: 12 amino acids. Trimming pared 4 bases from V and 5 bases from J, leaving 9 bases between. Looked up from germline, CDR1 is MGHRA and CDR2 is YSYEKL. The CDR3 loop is CASSRKGDEQYF. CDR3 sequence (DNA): TGCGCCAGCAGCCGAAAGGGGGACGAGCAGTACTTC.

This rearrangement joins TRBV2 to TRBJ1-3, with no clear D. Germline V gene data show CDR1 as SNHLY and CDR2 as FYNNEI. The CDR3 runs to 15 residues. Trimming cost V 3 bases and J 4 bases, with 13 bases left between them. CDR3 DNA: TGTGCCAGCAGTGAGGGCCGGTATGGGGGAAACACCATATATTTT. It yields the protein CASSEGRYGGNTIYF. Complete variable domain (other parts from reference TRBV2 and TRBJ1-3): EPEVTQTPSHQVTQMGQEVILRCVPISNHLYFYWYRQILGQKVEFLVSFYNNEISEKSEIFDDQFSVERPDGSNFTLKIRSTKLEDSAMYFCASSEGRYGGNTIYFGEGSWLTVV.

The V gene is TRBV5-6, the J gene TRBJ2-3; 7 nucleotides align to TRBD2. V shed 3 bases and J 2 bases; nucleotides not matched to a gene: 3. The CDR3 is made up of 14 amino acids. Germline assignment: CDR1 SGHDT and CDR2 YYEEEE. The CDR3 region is CASSSGLDTDTQYF. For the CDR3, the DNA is TGTGCCAGCAGCTCCGGACTAGACACAGATACGCAGTATTTT.

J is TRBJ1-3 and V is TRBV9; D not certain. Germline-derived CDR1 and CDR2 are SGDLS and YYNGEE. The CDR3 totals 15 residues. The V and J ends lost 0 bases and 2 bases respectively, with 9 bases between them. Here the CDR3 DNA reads TGTGCCAGCAGCGTAGATGTTGGGCCTGGAAACACCATATATTTT. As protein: CASSVDVGPGNTIYF.

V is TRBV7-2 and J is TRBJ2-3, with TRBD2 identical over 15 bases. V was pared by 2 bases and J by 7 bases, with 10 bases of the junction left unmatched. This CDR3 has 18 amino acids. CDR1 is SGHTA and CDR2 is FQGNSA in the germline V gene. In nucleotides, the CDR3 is TGTGCCAGCAGCTTAAGTTACTCAGGGACTAGCGGGGGGAATACGCAGTATTTT. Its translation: CASSLSYSGTSGGNTQYF.

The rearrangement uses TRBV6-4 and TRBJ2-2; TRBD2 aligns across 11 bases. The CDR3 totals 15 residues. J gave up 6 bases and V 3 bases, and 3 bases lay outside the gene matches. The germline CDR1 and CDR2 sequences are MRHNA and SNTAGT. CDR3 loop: CASSETSGSSGELFF. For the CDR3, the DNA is TGTGCCAGCAGTGAAACTAGCGGGAGTTCCGGGGAGCTGTTTTTT.

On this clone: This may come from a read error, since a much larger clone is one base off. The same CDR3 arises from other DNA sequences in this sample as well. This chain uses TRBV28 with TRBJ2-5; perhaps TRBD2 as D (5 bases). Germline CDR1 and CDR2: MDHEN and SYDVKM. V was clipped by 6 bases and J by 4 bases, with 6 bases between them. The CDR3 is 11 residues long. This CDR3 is CASSRGETQYF. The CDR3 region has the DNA TGTGCCAGCAGCCGGGGAGAGACCCAGTACTTC.

CDR3 sequence: CASSLSAGIWYEQYF. CDR3 bases: TGTGCCAGCAGTTTATCAGCAGGGATTTGGTACGAGCAGTACTTC. The chain uses TRBV27 and TRBJ2-7; D possibly corresponds to TRBD1 (5 bases). This CDR3 spans 15 amino acids. The V end lost 0 bases, the J end lost 4 bases, and 13 bases lay between the germline ends. Germline V gene lookup returns CDR1 MNHEY and CDR2 SMNVEV (reference sequence).

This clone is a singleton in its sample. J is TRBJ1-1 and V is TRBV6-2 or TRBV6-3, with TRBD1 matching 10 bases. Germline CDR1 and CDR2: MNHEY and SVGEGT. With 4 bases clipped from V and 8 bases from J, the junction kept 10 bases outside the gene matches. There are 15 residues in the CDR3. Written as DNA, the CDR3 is TGTGCCAGCAGTTCCAGGACAGGGGGAACGGCCGAAGCTTTCTTT. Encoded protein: CASSSRTGGTAEAFF.

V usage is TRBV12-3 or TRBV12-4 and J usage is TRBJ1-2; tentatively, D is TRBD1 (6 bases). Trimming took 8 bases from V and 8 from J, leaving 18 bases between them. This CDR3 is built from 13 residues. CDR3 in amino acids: CASEDTRGQGYTF. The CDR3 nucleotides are TGTGCCAGCGAGGACACCCGTGGACAGGGCTACACCTTC.

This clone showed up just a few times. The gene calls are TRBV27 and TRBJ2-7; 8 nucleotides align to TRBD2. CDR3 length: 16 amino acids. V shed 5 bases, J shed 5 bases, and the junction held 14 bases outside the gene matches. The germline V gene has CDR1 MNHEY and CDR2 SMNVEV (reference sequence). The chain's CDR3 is CASSPRLARERNEQYF. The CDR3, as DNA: TGTGCCAGCAGTCCAAGACTAGCGCGGGAGAGGAACGAGCAGTACTTC.

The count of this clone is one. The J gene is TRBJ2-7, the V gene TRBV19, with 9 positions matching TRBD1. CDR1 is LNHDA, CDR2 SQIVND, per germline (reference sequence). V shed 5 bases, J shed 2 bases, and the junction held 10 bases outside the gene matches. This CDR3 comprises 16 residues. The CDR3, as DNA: TGTGCCAGTAGTGACCCCCGGACAGGGGCCGCCTACGAGCAGTACTTC. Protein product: CASSDPRTGAAYEQYF.